This section outlines one T cell receptor (beta chain) sequence together with its context. This sample stems from a study of cytomegalovirus exposure and HLA in healthy donors. This CDR3 spans 13 amino acids. Deletions cut 1 base from V and 5 bases from J, with 9 bases between. Germline V CDR1 and CDR2: SGHDT, YYEEEE. PCR used 60 Vbeta primers and 13 Jbeta primers. The repertoire was sequenced with immunoSEQ multiplex PCR; TCRdb's copy has only in-frame clones and lacks some. The table lists roughly 130,000 clones, less than 80% of them singletons. The chain uses TRBV5-6 and TRBJ1-1; D not certain. The TCR originated in a woman aged 45-65 years in good health and CMV-seropositive. Sequencing used PBMCs. CDR3 coding DNA: TGTGCCAGCAGCTTGCAAGCGGGAACTGAAGCTTTCTTT. The encoded protein is CASSLQAGTEAFF.